The text below deals with one TCR beta chain. This entry belongs to a study of blood T cell repertoires in COVID-19. Study context: The origin of the acute and convalescent COVID-19 samples was the United States, Italy and Spain.

As originally analysed: Reference gene primer amplification gave nucleated cell count estimates. The table came from immunoSEQ multiplex PCR; TCRdb's copy has only in-frame clones and leaves some out. The D gene and trimming were derived from the DNA, and the V and J assignments and clone size from that table. Of under 450,000 clones listed, approximately 86% are singletons. CDR3 size: 16 residues. With V trimmed by 1 base and J by 3 bases, 7 bases remained unmatched. Germline loops: CDR1 KGHSH, CDR2 LQKENI. Recruited during active infection, patients (from Seattle) were subsequently followed longitudinally.

This chain links TRBV18 with TRBJ2-7; 9 bases are shared with TRBD1. The sample comprised peripheral blood. The sequence derives from a woman in her sixties with COVID-19, enrolled during active disease. CDR3 coding DNA: TGTGCCAGCTCACCACGGGGCGGGACAGGGCTCTACGAGCAGTACTTC. Protein product: CASSPRGGTGLYEQYF.